Sequencing of this TCR beta chain was carried out in a study of blood T cell repertoires in COVID-19. Background on the study: Collection of acute and convalescent COVID-19 samples took place in the United States, Italy and Spain.

The CDR3 spans 14 residues. The germline gives CDR1 PRHDT, CDR2 FYEKMQ (reference sequence). Deletions cut 2 bases from V and 6 bases from J, with 13 bases between. TCRdb's copy holds only in-frame clones and misses some; the assay was immunoSEQ multiplex PCR. The sample includes a few hundred thousand clones, 88% seen only once; the top ten take approximately 0.7%. The chain joins TRBV13 to TRBJ1-2; the D is unclear. The TCR sequence derives from a human donor in a cohort sampled during active COVID-19. Sequencing was carried out using peripheral blood. Here the CDR3 DNA reads TGTGCCAGCAGCTTAAGGGTACGGACTAATGGCTACACCTTC. It codes for CASSLRVRTNGYTF.